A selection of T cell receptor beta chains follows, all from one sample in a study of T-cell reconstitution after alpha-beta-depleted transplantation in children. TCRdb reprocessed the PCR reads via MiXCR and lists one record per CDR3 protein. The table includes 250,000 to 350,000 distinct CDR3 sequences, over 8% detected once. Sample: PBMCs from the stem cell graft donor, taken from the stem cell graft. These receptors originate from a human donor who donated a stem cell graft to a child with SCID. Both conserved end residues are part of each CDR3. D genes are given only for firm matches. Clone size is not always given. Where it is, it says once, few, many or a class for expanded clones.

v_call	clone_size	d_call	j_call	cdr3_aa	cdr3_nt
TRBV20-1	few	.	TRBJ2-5	CSARDPNRQETQYF	TGCAGTGCTAGAGATCCGAACAGACAAGAGACCCAGTACTTC
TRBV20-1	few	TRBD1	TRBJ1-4	CSAGTGGNEKLFF	TGCAGTGCTGGGACAGGGGGAAATGAAAAACTGTTTTTT
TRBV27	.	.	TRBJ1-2	CARLLMNYGYTF	TGTGCCAGGCTCCTGATGAACTATGGCTACACCTTC
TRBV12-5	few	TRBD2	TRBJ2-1	CASGLRLAGTNEQFF	TGTGCTAGTGGTTTAAGACTAGCGGGGACCAATGAGCAGTTCTTC
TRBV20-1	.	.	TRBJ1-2	CSARVGRGQLHNYGYTF	TGCAGTGCTCGAGTGGGCAGGGGCCAACTACATAACTATGGCTACACCTTC
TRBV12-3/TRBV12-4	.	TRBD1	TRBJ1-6	CASSAGTVSSPLHF	TGTGCCAGCAGCGCCGGGACAGTCTCTTCACCCCTCCACTTT
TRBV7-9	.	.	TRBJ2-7	CASSQDSLYEQYF	TGTGCCAGCAGCCAGGACAGCCTCTACGAGCAGTACTTC
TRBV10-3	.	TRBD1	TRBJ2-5	CAISGDRGSETQYF	TGTGCCATCAGTGGTGACAGGGGATCTGAGACCCAGTACTTC
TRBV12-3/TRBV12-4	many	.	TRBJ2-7	CASSLASLGPYEQYF	TGTGCCAGCAGTCTAGCAAGCCTTGGGCCCTACGAGCAGTACTTC
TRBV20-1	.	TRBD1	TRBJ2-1	CGGQRIYNEQFF	TGCGGGGGACAGAGGATTTACAATGAGCAGTTCTTC